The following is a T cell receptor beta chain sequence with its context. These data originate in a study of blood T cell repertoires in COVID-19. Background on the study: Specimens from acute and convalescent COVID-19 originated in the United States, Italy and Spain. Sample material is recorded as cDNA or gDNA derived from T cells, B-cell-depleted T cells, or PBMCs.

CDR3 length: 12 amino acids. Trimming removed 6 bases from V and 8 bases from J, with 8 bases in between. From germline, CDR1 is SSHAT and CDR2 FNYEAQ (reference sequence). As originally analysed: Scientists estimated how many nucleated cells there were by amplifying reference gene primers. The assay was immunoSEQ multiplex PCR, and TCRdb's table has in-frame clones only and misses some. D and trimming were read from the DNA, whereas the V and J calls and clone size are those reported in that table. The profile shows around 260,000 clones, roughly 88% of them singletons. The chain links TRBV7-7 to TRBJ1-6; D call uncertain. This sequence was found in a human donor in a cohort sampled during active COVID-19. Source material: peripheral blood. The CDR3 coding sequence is TGTGCCAGCAGGACATATTATTCACCCCTCCACTTT. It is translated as CASRTYYSPLHF.